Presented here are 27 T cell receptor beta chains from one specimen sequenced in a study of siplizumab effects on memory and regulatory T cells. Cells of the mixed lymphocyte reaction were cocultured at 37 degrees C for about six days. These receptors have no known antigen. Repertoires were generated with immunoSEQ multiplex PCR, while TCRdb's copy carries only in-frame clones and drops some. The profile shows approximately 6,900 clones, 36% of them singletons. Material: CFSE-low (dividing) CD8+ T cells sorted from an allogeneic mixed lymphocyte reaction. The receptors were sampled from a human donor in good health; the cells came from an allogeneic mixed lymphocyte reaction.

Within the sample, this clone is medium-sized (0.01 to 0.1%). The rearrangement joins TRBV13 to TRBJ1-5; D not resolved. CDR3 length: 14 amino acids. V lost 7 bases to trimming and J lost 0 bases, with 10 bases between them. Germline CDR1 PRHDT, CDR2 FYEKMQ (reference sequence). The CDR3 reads CASTVRGSNQPQHF. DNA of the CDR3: TGTGCCAGCACAGTCCGAGGTAGCAATCAGCCCCAGCATTTT.

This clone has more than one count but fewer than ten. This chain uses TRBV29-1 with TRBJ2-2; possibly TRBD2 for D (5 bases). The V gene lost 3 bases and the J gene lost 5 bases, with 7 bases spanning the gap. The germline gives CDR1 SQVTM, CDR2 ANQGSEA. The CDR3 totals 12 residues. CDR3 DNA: TGCAGCGTTGATAGAGGGACCGGGGAGCTGTTTTTT. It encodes CSVDRGTGELFF.

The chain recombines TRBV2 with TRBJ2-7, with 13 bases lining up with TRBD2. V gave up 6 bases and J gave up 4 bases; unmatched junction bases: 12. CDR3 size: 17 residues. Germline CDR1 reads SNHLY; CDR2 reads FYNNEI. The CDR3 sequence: CASSSHGTSGISYEQYF. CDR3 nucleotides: TGTGCCAGCAGCTCGCATGGGACTAGCGGGATCTCATACGAGCAGTACTTC.

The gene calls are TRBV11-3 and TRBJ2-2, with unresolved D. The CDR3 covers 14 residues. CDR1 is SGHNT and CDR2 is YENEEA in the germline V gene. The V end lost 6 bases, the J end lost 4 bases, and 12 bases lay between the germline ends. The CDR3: CASRRADSTGELFF. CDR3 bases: TGTGCCAGCAGACGCGCCGACTCCACCGGGGAGCTGTTTTTT.

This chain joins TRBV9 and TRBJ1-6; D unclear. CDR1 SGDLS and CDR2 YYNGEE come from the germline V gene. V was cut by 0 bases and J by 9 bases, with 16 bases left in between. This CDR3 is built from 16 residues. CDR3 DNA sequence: TGTGCCAGCAGCGTAGGGGGTAGGGAAGCGGGTTCACCCCTCCACTTT. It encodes CASSVGGREAGSPLHF.

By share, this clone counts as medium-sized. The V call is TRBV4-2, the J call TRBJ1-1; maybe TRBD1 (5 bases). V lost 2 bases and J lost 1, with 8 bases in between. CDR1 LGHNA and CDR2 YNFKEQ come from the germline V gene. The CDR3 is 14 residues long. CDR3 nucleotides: TGTGCCAGCAGCCAATTCGGGGCGAACACTGAAGCTTTCTTT. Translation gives CASSQFGANTEAFF.

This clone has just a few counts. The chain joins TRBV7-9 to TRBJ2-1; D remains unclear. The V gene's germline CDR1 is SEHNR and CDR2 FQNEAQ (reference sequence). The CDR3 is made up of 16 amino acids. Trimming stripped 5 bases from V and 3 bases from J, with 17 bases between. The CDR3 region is CASSHHTEWVYNEQFF. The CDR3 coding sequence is TGTGCCAGCAGCCATCACACGGAGTGGGTCTACAATGAGCAGTTCTTC.

This CDR3 is CASSHSRETQYF. The CDR3 bases are TGTGCCAGCAGCCACAGCCGAGAGACCCAGTACTTC. The rearrangement joins TRBV7-9 to TRBJ2-5; no firm D call. The CDR3 loop spans 12 amino acids. Looked up from germline, CDR1 is SEHNR and CDR2 is FQNEAQ (reference sequence). The ends were cut back, 5 bases at V and 4 bases at J, with 8 bases in the middle. Drawing the rest from reference TRBV7-9 and TRBJ2-5, the complete variable domain is DTGVSQNPRHKITKRGQNVTFRCDPISEHNRLYWYRQTLGQGPEFLTYFQNEAQLEKSRLLSDRFSAERPKGSFSTLEIQRTEQGDSAMYLCASSHSRETQYFGPGTRLLVL.

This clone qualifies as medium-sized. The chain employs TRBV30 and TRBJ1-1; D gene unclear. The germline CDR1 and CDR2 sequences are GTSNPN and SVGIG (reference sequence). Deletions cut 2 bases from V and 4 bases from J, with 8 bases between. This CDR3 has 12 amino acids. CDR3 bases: TGTGCCTGGAGTATCTCCAGCACTGAAGCTTTCTTT. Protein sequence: CAWSISSTEAFF.

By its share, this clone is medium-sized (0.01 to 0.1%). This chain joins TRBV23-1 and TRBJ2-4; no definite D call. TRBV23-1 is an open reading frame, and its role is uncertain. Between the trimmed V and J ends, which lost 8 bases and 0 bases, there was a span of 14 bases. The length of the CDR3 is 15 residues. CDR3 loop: CASEVDLLAKNIQYF. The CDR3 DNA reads TGCGCCAGCGAGGTTGACCTTCTAGCCAAAAACATTCAGTACTTC.

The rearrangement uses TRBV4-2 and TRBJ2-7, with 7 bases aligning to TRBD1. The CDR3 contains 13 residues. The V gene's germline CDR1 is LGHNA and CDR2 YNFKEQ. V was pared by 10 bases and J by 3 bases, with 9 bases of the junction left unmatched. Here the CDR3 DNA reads TGTGCCACCACCCGGGGACAGAGCTACGAGCAGTACTTC. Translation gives CATTRGQSYEQYF.

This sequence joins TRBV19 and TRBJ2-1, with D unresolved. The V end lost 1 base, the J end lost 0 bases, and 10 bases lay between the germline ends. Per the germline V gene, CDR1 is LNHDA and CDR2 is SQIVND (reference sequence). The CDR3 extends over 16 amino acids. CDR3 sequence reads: CASSIAPRGSYNEQFF. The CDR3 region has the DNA TGTGCCAGTAGTATAGCCCCCAGAGGCTCCTACAATGAGCAGTTCTTC. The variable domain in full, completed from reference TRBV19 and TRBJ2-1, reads DGGITQSPKYLFRKEGQNVTLSCEQNLNHDAMYWYRQDPGQGLRLIYYSQIVNDFQKGDIAEGYSVSREKKESFPLTVTSAQKNPTAFYLCASSIAPRGSYNEQFFGPGTRLTVL.

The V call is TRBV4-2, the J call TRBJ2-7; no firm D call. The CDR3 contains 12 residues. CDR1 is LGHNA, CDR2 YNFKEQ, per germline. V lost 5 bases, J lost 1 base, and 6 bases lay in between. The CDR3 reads CASSLTSYEQYF. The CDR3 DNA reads TGTGCCAGCAGCTTAACTTCCTACGAGCAGTACTTC.

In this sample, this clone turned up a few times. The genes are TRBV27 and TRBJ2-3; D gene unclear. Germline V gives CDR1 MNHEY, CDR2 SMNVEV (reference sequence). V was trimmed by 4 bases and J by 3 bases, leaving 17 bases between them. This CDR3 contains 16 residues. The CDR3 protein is CASSYPGTEGTDTQYF. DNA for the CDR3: TGTGCCAGCAGTTACCCGGGCACAGAAGGGACAGATACGCAGTATTTT.

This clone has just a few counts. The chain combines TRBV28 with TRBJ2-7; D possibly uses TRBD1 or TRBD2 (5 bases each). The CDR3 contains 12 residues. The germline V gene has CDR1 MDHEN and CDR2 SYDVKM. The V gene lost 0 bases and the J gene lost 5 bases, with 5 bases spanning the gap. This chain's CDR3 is CASSLWGDEQYF. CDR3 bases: TGTGCCAGCAGTTTATGGGGGGACGAGCAGTACTTC.

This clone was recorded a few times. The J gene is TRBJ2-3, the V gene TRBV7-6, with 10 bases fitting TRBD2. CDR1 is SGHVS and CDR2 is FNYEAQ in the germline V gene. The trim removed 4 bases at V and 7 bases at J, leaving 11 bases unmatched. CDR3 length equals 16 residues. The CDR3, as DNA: TGTGCCAGCAGCTCTGAAGCGGGAGGGGCCATAAATACGCAGTATTTT. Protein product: CASSSEAGGAINTQYF.

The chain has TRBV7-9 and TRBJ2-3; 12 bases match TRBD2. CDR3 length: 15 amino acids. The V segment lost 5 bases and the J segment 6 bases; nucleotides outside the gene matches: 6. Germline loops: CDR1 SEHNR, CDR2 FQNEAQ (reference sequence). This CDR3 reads CASSLGTSGWDTQYF. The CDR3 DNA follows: TGTGCCAGCAGCCTTGGGACTAGCGGGTGGGATACGCAGTATTTT.

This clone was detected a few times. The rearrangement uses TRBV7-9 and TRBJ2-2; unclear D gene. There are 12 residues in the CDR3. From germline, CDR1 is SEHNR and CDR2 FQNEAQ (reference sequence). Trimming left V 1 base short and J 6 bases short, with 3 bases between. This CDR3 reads CASSLGSGELFF. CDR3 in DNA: TGTGCCAGCAGCTTAGGCTCCGGGGAGCTGTTTTTT. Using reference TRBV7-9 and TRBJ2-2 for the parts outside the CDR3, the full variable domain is DTGVSQNPRHKITKRGQNVTFRCDPISEHNRLYWYRQTLGQGPEFLTYFQNEAQLEKSRLLSDRFSAERPKGSFSTLEIQRTEQGDSAMYLCASSLGSGELFFGEGSRLTVL.

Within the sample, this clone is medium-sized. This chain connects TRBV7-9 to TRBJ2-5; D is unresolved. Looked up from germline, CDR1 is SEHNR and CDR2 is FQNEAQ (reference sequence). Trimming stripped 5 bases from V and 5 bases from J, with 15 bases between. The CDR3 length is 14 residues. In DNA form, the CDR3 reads TGTGCCAGCAGCCCACCTCTGGTGTGGGAGACCCAGTACTTC. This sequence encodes CASSPPLVWETQYF.

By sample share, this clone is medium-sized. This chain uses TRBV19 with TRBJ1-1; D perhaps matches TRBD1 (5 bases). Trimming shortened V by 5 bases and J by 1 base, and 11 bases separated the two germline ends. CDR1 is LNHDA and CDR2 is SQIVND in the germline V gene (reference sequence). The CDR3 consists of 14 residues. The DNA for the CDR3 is TGTGCCAGTAGTTTAGGGACGGCGAACACTGAAGCTTTCTTT. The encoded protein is CASSLGTANTEAFF.

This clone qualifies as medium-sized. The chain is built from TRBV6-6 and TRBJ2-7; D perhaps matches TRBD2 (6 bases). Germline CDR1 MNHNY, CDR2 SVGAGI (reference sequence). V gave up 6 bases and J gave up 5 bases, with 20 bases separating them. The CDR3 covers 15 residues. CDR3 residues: CASRWGVEIGDEQYF. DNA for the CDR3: TGTGCCAGCAGATGGGGGGTAGAAATCGGCGACGAGCAGTACTTC.

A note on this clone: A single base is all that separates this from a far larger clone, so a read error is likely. CDR3 in DNA: TGTGCCAGCCGTTTAGGGGGCGGGGGAGGGAATCAGCCCCAGCATTTT. As protein: CASRLGGGGGNQPQHF. The chain carries TRBV27 and TRBJ1-5; 7 bases match TRBD1. Germline CDR1 and CDR2: MNHEY and SMNVEV (reference sequence). The CDR3 covers 16 residues.

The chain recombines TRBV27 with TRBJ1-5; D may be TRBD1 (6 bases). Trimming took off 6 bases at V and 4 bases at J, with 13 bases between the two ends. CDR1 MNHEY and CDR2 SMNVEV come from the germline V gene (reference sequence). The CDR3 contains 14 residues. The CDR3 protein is CASRQQGLNQPQHF. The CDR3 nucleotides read TGTGCCAGCAGGCAACAGGGTCTGAATCAGCCCCAGCATTTT.

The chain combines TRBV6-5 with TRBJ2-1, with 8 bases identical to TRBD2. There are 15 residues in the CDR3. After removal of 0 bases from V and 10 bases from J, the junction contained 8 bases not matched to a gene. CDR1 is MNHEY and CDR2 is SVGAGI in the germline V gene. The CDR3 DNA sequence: TGTGCCAGCAGTTACTCGACTAGCGCCCGGGGGGAGCAGTTCTTC. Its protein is CASSYSTSARGEQFF.

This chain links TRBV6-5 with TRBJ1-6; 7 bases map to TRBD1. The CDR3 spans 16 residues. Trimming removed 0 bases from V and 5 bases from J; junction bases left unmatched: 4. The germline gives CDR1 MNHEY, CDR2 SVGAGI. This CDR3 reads CASSYSAGGNNSPLHF. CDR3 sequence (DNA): TGTGCCAGCAGTTACTCAGCAGGGGGAAATAATTCACCCCTCCACTTT.

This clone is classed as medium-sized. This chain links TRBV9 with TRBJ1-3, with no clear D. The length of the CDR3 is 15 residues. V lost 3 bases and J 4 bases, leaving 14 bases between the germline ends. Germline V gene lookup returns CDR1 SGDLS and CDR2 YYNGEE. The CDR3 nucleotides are TGTGCCAGCAGCGCCCAGTGGACCGCAGGAAACACCATATATTTT. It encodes CASSAQWTAGNTIYF.

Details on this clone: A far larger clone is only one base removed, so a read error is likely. The CDR3 spells CASTRGQSYEQYF. CDR3 bases: TGTGCCTCCACCCGGGGACAGAGCTACGAGCAGTACTTC. V is TRBV5-4 and J is TRBJ2-7, with 7 bases identical to TRBD1. V trimming: 10 bases; J trimming: 3 bases; junction bases outside the gene matches: 10. The CDR3 loop spans 13 amino acids. Germline V CDR1 and CDR2: SGHNT, YYREEE (reference sequence).